This T cell receptor beta chain was identified in a study of blood T cells in healthy people across ages. A remark on this clonotype: Antigen: not known.

A second PCR of about 7 to 12 cycles used a sample-barcoded 5' primer and a J-beta primer mix. A template-switch adaptor with 12 random nucleotides tagged each cDNA molecule. Using its own MiXCR run on the 5' RACE reads, TCRdb lists one record per CDR3 protein. The sample has roughly 1.5 million distinct CDR3 sequences, around 40% seen once; the top ten hold 4%. Donation came from healthy Caucasian individuals in Russia who were aged 6 to 90. This CDR3 region has 13 residues. Germline assignment: CDR1 DFQATT and CDR2 SNEGSKA (reference sequence). Overall study results and limits: Measured against age, TCR beta diversity per million T cells decreased in a roughly linear manner. Diversity was higher, and naive CD4+ cells more numerous, in long-lived donors than in aged donors.

The sequence came from a woman aged 18-35 years in good health. Source material: blood. This chain links TRBV20-1 with TRBJ2-7; 12 bases map to TRBD2. CDR3 sequence: CSELAGGGGEQYF. Written as DNA, the CDR3 is TGCAGCGAACTAGCGGGAGGTGGTGGAGAGCAGTACTTC.